This T cell receptor beta chain was profiled in a study of circulating and synovial CD4+ cells in juvenile arthritis. Remarks on this clone: Antigen specificity is unknown.

Only in-frame clones appear in the TCRdb table, and some are missing; sequencing was by immunoSEQ multiplex PCR. Among tens of thousands of clones, around 95% were seen once, and the ten largest hold roughly 0.2%. Study results and caveats: Measured synovium overlap likely understates the true shared repertoire.

Germline CDR1 reads SGHKS; CDR2 reads YYEKEE (reference sequence). V dropped 4 bases and J dropped 0 bases, with 11 bases sitting between them. This CDR3 has 14 residues. The sample comprised CD4+ T cells from blood. The V and J genes are TRBV5-5 and TRBJ2-7; D might be TRBD1 (7 bases). This TCR came from a human donor with juvenile idiopathic arthritis. CDR3 amino acids: CASSGGTASYEQYF. The DNA of the CDR3 is TGTGCCAGCAGCGGGGGGACAGCCTCCTACGAGCAGTACTTC.